The clone carrying this TCR beta chain was observed at least ten times. Its antigen remains unknown. The source of the sample is a study of T-cell memory formation after mild COVID-19. Each CDR3 protein gets one entry after TCRdb re-called the 5' RACE reads with MiXCR. The sample lists under 70,000 distinct CDR3 sequences; roughly 9.9% were seen once. Germline V gene lookup returns CDR1 SQVTM and CDR2 ANQGSEA. The V gene lost 7 bases and the J gene lost 5 bases, with 17 bases spanning the gap. CDR3 length equals 13 residues. General study points: Still unconfirmed is whether the second-wave clones peaking on day 37 recognized SARS-CoV-2. Chiefly within CM and EM were the contracting CD4+ clones; CD8+ ones were within EMRA.

Material for sequencing was PBMCs or a T cell subset sorted from them (not recorded which). V usage is TRBV29-1 and J usage is TRBJ1-2; D remains ambiguous. This clonotype originated in a man aged 18 to 30 who had mild COVID-19 (a few samples of this study predate the infection). Cell type and time point are not known. The CDR3 region has the DNA TGCAGCGACCGAGAAGGAGCCCTATATGGCTACACCTTC. Amino acids: CSDREGALYGYTF. The full variable domain, its missing parts supplied by reference TRBV29-1 and TRBJ1-2, is SAVISQKPSRDICQRGTSLTIQCQVDSQVTMMFWYRQQPGQSLTLIATANQGSEATYESGFVIDKFPISRPNLTFSTLTVSNMSPEDSSIYLCSDREGALYGYTFGSGTRLTVV.